This record concerns one TCR beta chain sequence. Antigen: not known. This specimen comes from a study of post-analysis software for immune sequencing data. Study-level results: In patients, TRBV5-6, TRBV5-1 and TRBV20-1 belonged to 4 or 5 TRBV segments found more frequently than in controls.

Researchers reported that TCR beta cDNA libraries carried unique molecular identifiers. Out of roughly 1 to 10 million T cells, a few hundred thousand cDNA molecules were generated. In TCRdb, the PCR reads were re-called with MiXCR into one record per CDR3 protein. This sample yields about 430,000 distinct CDR3 sequences, of which 30% to 40% are seen a single time; less than 8% belongs to the top ten. The ends lost 5 bases at V and 10 bases at J; junction bases unmatched: 11. The CDR3 consists of 15 residues. Germline lookup yields CDR1 SGHRS and CDR2 YFSETQ. The sequence derives from a girl aged 2 to 10 with multiple sclerosis. The material sequenced was blood. The J gene is TRBJ1-4, the V gene TRBV5-1, with 10 positions matching TRBD1. CDR3 in DNA: TGCGCCAGCAGTCTCACCGGGACAGGGGATTTAAAACTGTTTTTT. Its protein product is CASSLTGTGDLKLFF. Full variable domain (outside the CDR3, taken from reference TRBV5-1 and TRBJ1-4): KAGVTQTPRYLIKTRGQQVTLSCSPISGHRSVSWYQQTPGQGLQFLFEYFSETQRNKGNFPGRFSGRQFSNSRSEMNVSTLELGDSALYLCASSLTGTGDLKLFFGSGTQLSVL.